This TCR beta chain was sequenced for a study of PD-L1 blockade in urothelial cancer. Study context: Patients commenced atezolizumab at some point between 2014 and 2015, and it was given at 1,200 mg intravenously every 3 weeks. Researchers looked at the blood 3 weeks (second dose) and 6 weeks after treatment began. Points from the study as a whole: Durable benefit was linked to greater 3-week expansion of tumor-associated blood clones. Sub-median blood TCR clonality before treatment predicted longer survival.

To note about this clone: The antigen is unknown.

This table comes from immunoSEQ multiplex PCR, and its TCRdb copy is limited to in-frame clones, with some not included. The sample yields fewer than 45,000 clones, around 88% seen once. The junction had 9 bases not matched to a gene; V was cut back by 4 bases and J by 9 bases. This CDR3 is built from 13 residues. CDR1 and CDR2 from the germline V gene are SGHDT and YYEEEE. This material consisted of PBMCs, taken around atezolizumab (anti-PD-L1) treatment. The receptor was isolated from a man in his 60s with urothelial cancer. V usage is TRBV5-6 and J usage is TRBJ2-7, with 8 bases fitting TRBD1. The CDR3 DNA reads TGTGCCAGCAGCATACCGGGACAGGAAGCGCAGTACTTC. Translating it yields CASSIPGQEAQYF. Full variable domain (missing parts from reference TRBV5-6 and TRBJ2-7): DAGVTQSPTHLIKTRGQQVTLRCSPKSGHDTVSWYQQALGQGPQFIFQYYEEEERQRGNFPDRFSGHQFPNYSSELNVNALLLGDSALYLCASSIPGQEAQYFGPGTRLTVT.